Listed below are T cell receptor beta chains from one sample, sequenced in a study of OX40 agonist ivuxolimab in advanced cancers. Produced via immunoSEQ multiplex PCR; TCRdb's table is partial and in-frame only. Of under 45,000 clones listed, about four fifths are singletons. The sample was CD4+ or CD8+ T cells sorted from blood, taken in a trial of the OX40 agonist ivuxolimab. The receptors shown here come from an adult with an advanced solid tumor such as melanoma, head and neck, liver or kidney cancer. CDR3s include the opening cysteine and the closing phenylalanine or tryptophan. A D gene is named only where the DNA matches it firmly. Clone size, where shown, is once, few, many, or a class for clones that have expanded.

V gene,D gene,J gene,clone size,CDR3 DNA,CDR3 protein
TRBV14,NA,TRBJ2-3,NA,TGTGCCAGCAGCCGGGGGGATACGCAGTATTTT,CASSRGDTQYF
TRBV19,TRBD1,TRBJ1-5,few,TGTGCCAGTACCCCGAGGGGGACAGGGCATCAGCCCCAGCATTTT,CASTPRGTGHQPQHF
TRBV5-4,NA,TRBJ2-2,NA,TGTGCCAGCAGCTTGGGTAGGGGGAGCACCGGGGAGCTGTTTTTT,CASSLGRGSTGELFF
TRBV29-1,NA,TRBJ2-7,NA,TGCAGCGTTAACCTAAACTACGAGCAGTACTTC,CSVNLNYEQYF
TRBV4-2,TRBD1,TRBJ1-2,NA,TGTGCCAGCAGCTTGAAGGGGACAGGGAACTATGGCTACACCTTC,CASSLKGTGNYGYTF
TRBV2,NA,TRBJ2-1,NA,TGTGCCAGCAAAGGTAGCTCCTACAATGAGCAGTTCTTC,CASKGSSYNEQFF
TRBV7-6,NA,TRBJ1-2,few,TGTGCCAGCAGCCCAACAGGGCGGTCCTACTATGGCTACACCTTC,CASSPTGRSYYGYTF
TRBV21-1,NA,TRBJ2-3,NA,TGTGCCAGCAGCAAAGGGAAAGATACGCAGTATTTT,CASSKGKDTQYF
TRBV5-1,NA,TRBJ2-3,NA,TGCGCCAGCAGCTTGGGACTAGGAGATACGCAGTATTTT,CASSLGLGDTQYF
TRBV19,NA,TRBJ2-1,NA,TGTGCCAGTAGTATCCTCGGCCGTGGGGGTGAGCAGTTCTTC,CASSILGRGGEQFF
TRBV2,NA,TRBJ2-7,NA,TGTGCCAGCAGTGACACCCCGAGCTCCTACGAGCAGTACTTC,CASSDTPSSYEQYF
TRBV5-1,NA,TRBJ1-2,NA,TGCGCCAGCAGCTTGGATGGAGGGACCTATGGCTACACCTTC,CASSLDGGTYGYTF
TRBV10-1,TRBD2,TRBJ2-3,NA,TGCGCCAGCAGTGACGGACTAGCGGGGAGCACAGATACGCAGTATTTT,CASSDGLAGSTDTQYF
TRBV28,NA,TRBJ1-4,NA,TGTGCCAGCAGTTTTTTGGGGGACACCACTAATGAAAAACTGTTTTTT,CASSFLGDTTNEKLFF
TRBV28,NA,TRBJ2-7,NA,TGTGCCAGCAGTTTAGTTTCAGGACCCTACGAGCAGTACTTC,CASSLVSGPYEQYF
TRBV27,TRBD2,TRBJ2-3,NA,TGTGCCAGCAGCTTCGTTAGGAGCGGGAGTGGAGCAGATACGCAGTATTTT,CASSFVRSGSGADTQYF
TRBV2,NA,TRBJ2-7,NA,TGTGCCAGCAGCGTAGGGGCTAGCCGTACCTACGAGCAGTACTTC,CASSVGASRTYEQYF
TRBV7-9,NA,TRBJ1-5,few,TGTGCCAGCAGCTTAGGTGGACCGCAGCCCCAGCATTTT,CASSLGGPQPQHF